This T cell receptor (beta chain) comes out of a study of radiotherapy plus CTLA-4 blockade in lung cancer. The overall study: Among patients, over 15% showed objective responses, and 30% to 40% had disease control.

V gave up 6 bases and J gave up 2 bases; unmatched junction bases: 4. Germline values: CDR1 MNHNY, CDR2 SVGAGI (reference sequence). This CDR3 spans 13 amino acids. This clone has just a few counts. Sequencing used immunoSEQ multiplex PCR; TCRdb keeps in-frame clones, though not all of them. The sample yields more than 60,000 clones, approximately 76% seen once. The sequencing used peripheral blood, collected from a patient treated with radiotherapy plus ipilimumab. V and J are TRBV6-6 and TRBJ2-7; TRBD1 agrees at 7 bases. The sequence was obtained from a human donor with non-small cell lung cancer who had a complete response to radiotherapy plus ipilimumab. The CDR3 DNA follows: TGTGCCAGCAGAAGGACAGGCACCTACGAGCAGTACTTC. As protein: CASRRTGTYEQYF.